The subject of this entry is one T cell receptor beta chain. Its antigen is currently unknown. The record originates from a study of T cells after posttransplantation cyclophosphamide. Study-level findings and limits: Skin or GI-infiltrating T cells shared few TRB sequences with blood.

Cyclophosphamide on days +3 and +4 followed busulfan-fludarabine conditioning and a marrow graft. Germline lookup yields CDR1 SGHAT and CDR2 FQNNGV. CDR3 length: 16 amino acids. V trimming: 4 bases; J trimming: 0 bases; junction bases outside the gene matches: 5. Here immunoSEQ multiplex PCR was the method, and the copy in TCRdb shows in-frame clones only, minus some. The sample shows about 12,000 clones, 75% to 95% of them seen only once. The V and J genes are TRBV11-2 and TRBJ2-1, with 8 positions matching TRBD2. The TCR sequence derives from a female patient between 30 and 39 years old who received an allogeneic stem cell transplant from an unrelated donor, was CMV-positive, and had no GVHD. Some of the T cells may derive from the graft donor. This specimen consisted of PBMCs, obtained after allogeneic stem cell transplant with posttransplant cyclophosphamide. CDR3 nucleotide sequence: TGTGCCAGCAGCTCATTCAGCGGGAGCTCCTACAATGAGCAGTTCTTC. It codes for CASSSFSGSSYNEQFF.